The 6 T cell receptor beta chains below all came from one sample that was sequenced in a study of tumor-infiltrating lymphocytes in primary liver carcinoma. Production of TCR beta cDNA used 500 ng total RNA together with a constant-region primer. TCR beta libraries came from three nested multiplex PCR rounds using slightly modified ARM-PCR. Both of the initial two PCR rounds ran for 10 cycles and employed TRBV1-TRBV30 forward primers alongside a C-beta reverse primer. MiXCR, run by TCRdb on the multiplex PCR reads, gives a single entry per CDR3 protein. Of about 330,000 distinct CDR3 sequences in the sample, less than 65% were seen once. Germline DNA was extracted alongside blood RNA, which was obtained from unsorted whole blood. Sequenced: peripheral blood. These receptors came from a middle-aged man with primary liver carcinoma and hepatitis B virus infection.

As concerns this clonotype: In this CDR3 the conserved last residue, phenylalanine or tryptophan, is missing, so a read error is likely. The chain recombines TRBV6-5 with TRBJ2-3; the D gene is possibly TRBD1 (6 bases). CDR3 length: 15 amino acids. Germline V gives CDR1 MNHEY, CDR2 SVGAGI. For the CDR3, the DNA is TGTGTCAGCAGTCCTTCAGGGGATTGGACAGATACGCAGTATTGT. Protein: CVSSPSGDWTDTQYC.

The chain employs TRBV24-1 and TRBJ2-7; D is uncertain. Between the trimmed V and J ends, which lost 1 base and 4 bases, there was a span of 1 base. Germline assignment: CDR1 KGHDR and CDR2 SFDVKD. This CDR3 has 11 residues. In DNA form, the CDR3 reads TGTGCCACCAGTGATTTATACGAGCAGTACTTC. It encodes CATSDLYEQYF.

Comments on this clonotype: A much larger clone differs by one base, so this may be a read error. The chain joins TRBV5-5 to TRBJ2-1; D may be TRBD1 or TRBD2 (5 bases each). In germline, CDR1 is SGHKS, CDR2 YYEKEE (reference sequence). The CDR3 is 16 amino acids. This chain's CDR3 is CASILAGKSLGDEQFF. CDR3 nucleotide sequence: TGTGCCAGCATCTTGGCCGGCAAGTCCCTGGGGGATGAGCAGTTCTTC.

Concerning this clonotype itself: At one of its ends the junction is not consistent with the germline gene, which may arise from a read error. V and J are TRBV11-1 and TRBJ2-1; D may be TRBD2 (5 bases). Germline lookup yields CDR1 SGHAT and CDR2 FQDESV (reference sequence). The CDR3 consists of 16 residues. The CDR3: CVSSPPSGLARNEQFF. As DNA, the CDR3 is TGTGTCAGCAGCCCCCCATCCGGACTCGCGAGGAATGAGCAGTTCTTC. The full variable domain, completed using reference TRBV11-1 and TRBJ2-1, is EAEVAQSPRYKITEKSQAVAFWCDPISGHATLYWYRQILGQGPELLVQFQDESVVDDSQLPKDRFSAERLKGVDSTLKIQPAELGDSAMYLCVSSPPSGLARNEQFFGPGTRLTVL.

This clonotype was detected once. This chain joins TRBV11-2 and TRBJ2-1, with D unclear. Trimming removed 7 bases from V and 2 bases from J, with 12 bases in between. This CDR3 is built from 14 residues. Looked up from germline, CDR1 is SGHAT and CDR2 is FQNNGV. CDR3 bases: TGTGCCAGCAACTCAAATAGCCCCTACAATGAGCAGTTCTTC. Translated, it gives CASNSNSPYNEQFF.

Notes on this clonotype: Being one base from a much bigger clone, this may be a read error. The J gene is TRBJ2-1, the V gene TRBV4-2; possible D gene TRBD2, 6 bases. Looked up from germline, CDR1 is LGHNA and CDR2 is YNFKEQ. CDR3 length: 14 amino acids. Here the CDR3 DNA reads TGTGCCAGCAGACAAGCGGGTAATTACAATGAGCAGTTCTTC. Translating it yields CASRQAGNYNEQFF.